The 3 T cell receptor beta chains in this list originate from one sample, sequenced in a study of cytomegalovirus exposure and HLA in healthy donors (dated by TCRdb to the late 2010s). The library was made by the immunoSEQ multiplex PCR assay. A mixture of 60 forward primers for TCR Vbeta segments and 13 reverse primers for TCR Jbeta segments was used in the multiplex PCR. TCRdb's version of the immuneACCESS table is confined to in-frame rearrangements and falls short of the full clone set. An unresolved V gene accounts for under half of the shortfall where checked; the remainder is of unknown origin. The sample has 70,000 or so clones on record. Jointly, the top ten make up 2.5% to 3% of the sample. The source material was PBMCs. The receptors were sampled from a man in his forties in good health and CMV-seronegative.

The chain couples TRBV10-3 to TRBJ2-2, with TRBD1 matching 9 bases. V was clipped by 3 bases and J by 5 bases; unmatched bases: 1. CDR1 and CDR2 from the germline V gene are ENHRY and SYGVKD. The CDR3 loop spans 14 amino acids. For the CDR3, the DNA is TGTGCCATCAGTGAAGGGACAGGGACCGGGGAGCTGTTTTTT. It is translated as CAISEGTGTGELFF.

CDR3 sequence: CASSSDRNSYEQYF. The CDR3 coding sequence is TGTGCCAGCAGCTCCGACAGAAACTCCTACGAGCAGTACTTC. The chain has TRBV7-3 and TRBJ2-7, with a tentative D call TRBD1 (5 bases). CDR3 length: 14 residues. Germline-derived CDR1 and CDR2 are SGHTA and FQGTGA. Trimming removed 4 bases from V and 0 bases from J, with 10 bases in between.

This chain uses TRBV5-1 with TRBJ1-5, with TRBD1 matching 10 bases. CDR1 and CDR2 (germline): SGHRS, YFSETQ. Trimming cost V 3 bases and J 4 bases; bases outside gene matches: 1. This CDR3 has 14 amino acids. The CDR3 DNA is TGCGCCAGCAGCTGGACAGGGGGTAATCAGCCCCAGCATTTT. Its protein is CASSWTGGNQPQHF.